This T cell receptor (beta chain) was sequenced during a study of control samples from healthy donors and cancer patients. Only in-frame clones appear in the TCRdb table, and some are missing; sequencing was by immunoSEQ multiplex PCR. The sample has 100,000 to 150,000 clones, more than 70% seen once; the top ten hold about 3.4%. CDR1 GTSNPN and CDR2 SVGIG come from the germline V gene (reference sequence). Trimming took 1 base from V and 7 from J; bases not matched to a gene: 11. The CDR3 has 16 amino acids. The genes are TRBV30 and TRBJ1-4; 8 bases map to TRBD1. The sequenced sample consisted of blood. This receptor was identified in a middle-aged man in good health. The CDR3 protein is CAWSEKNRGWLEKLFF. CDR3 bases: TGTGCCTGGAGTGAAAAAAACAGGGGGTGGCTTGAAAAACTGTTTTTT.